Presented here are 13 T cell receptor beta chains from one specimen sequenced in a study of human versus mouse CDR3 diversity and MHC coevolution. Repertoires were generated with immunoSEQ multiplex PCR, while TCRdb's copy carries only in-frame clones and drops some. The sample carries about 81,000 clones, around 95% recorded once. Sequences were obtained from naive CD4+ T cells from blood. Noted subset: CD45RO-negative CD62L-positive naive CD4 T cells. The origin of the receptors is a person aged 30 to 70 in good health.

This chain uses TRBV5-1 with TRBJ1-2; D uncertain. CDR1 is SGHRS, CDR2 YFSETQ, per germline. V dropped 0 bases and J dropped 1 base, with 7 bases sitting between them. CDR3 length equals 14 residues. The CDR3 DNA is TGCGCCAGCAGCTTGGGAGAGATTAACTATGGCTACACCTTC. Translated: CASSLGEINYGYTF.

V and J are TRBV5-6 and TRBJ1-2; D is perhaps TRBD1 (5 bases). Trimming cost V 0 bases and J 7 bases, with 13 bases left between them. CDR1 and CDR2 (germline): SGHDT, YYEEEE. The CDR3 loop spans 14 amino acids. CDR3 DNA: TGTGCCAGCAGCTTGGCCCCAGGGTTGAGTGGCTACACCTTC. Amino acid sequence: CASSLAPGLSGYTF.

The chain is built from TRBV7-3 and TRBJ2-7, with D possibly being TRBD2 (6 bases). This CDR3 has 14 amino acids. V was clipped by 2 bases and J by 4 bases, with 12 bases between them. Germline loops: CDR1 SGHTA, CDR2 FQGTGA. This CDR3 is CASSLGSRDYEQYF. In DNA form, the CDR3 reads TGTGCCAGCAGCTTAGGGTCGCGGGATTACGAGCAGTACTTC.

This clone came up once. The chain employs TRBV6-5 and TRBJ1-5, with 8 bases lining up with TRBD1. The CDR3 contains 14 residues. Losses at the gene ends were 6 bases for V and 7 bases for J; bases not matched to a gene: 8. CDR1 is MNHEY and CDR2 is SVGAGI in the germline V gene. CDR3 protein: CASRPTGERQPQHF. The CDR3 coding sequence is TGTGCCAGCAGGCCGACAGGGGAGCGACAGCCCCAGCATTTT.

This chain joins TRBV7-2 and TRBJ1-3; 8 nucleotides align to TRBD1. V was pared by 4 bases and J by 4 bases, with 3 bases of the junction left unmatched. The germline gives CDR1 SGHTA, CDR2 FQGNSA. This CDR3 comprises 14 residues. The CDR3 sequence is CASSSGTGGNTIYF. CDR3 DNA sequence: TGTGCCAGCAGCTCAGGGACAGGCGGAAACACCATATATTTT.

Notes on this clone: The sample contains more than one DNA sequence encoding this CDR3. This chain uses TRBV28 with TRBJ2-7, with unresolved D. The CDR3 loop spans 12 amino acids. The germline CDR1 and CDR2 sequences are MDHEN and SYDVKM. Deletions cut 5 bases from V and 3 bases from J, with 8 bases between. The CDR3 nucleotides read TGTGCCAGCAGTCTGAGTTTCTACGAGCAGTACTTC. This translates into CASSLSFYEQYF.

The CDR3 region is CASSLALGGAAETQYF. The CDR3 DNA reads as TGTGCCAGCAGCTTAGCACTTGGGGGGGCGGCGGAGACCCAGTACTTC. J is TRBJ2-5 and V is TRBV11-2, with D possibly matching TRBD2 (7 bases). V was pared by 1 base and J by 5 bases, with 17 bases between. The V gene's germline CDR1 is SGHAT and CDR2 FQNNGV. The CDR3 consists of 16 residues.

This clone was picked up one time. CDR3 DNA: TGTGCCAGCAGCCAAGACGGGTTAAACTATGGCTACACCTTC. This encodes CASSQDGLNYGYTF. The chain carries TRBV4-2 and TRBJ1-2; D remains ambiguous. V gave up 0 bases and J gave up 2 bases, with 7 bases separating them. Germline loops: CDR1 LGHNA, CDR2 YNFKEQ. The CDR3 contains 14 residues.

The rearrangement uses TRBV4-2 and TRBJ1-1, with TRBD1 matching 9 bases. Germline V gene data show CDR1 as LGHNA and CDR2 as YNFKEQ. The CDR3 has 17 amino acids. J gave up 1 base and V 0 bases, and 6 bases lay outside the gene matches. The CDR3 protein is CASSQERTGGPNTEAFF. The CDR3 DNA reads as TGTGCCAGCAGCCAAGAACGCACAGGGGGCCCGAACACTGAAGCTTTCTTT.

The rearrangement links TRBV7-8 to TRBJ2-2, with 11 bases matching TRBD1. This CDR3 is built from 16 residues. V lost 5 bases to trimming and J lost 0 bases; unmatched junction nucleotides: 2. Germline values: CDR1 SGHVS, CDR2 FQNEAQ. The CDR3 nucleotides are TGTGCCAGCAGCCCGGGACAGGGGGCGAACACCGGGGAGCTGTTTTTT. Residues: CASSPGQGANTGELFF.

The gene calls are TRBV7-2 and TRBJ2-7; D uncertain. Trimming pared 1 base from V and 1 base from J, leaving 11 bases between. Germline loops: CDR1 SGHTA, CDR2 FQGNSA. CDR3 size: 15 residues. CDR3 protein: CASSLGAGLSYEQYF. The DNA for the CDR3 is TGTGCCAGCAGCTTAGGGGCAGGCCTTTCCTACGAGCAGTACTTC.

The count of this clone is one. The chain combines TRBV5-1 with TRBJ2-7; weak D call: TRBD2 (6 bases). From germline, CDR1 is SGHRS and CDR2 YFSETQ. CDR3 size: 14 residues. Trimming took 3 bases from V and 6 from J, leaving 16 bases between them. CDR3 region: CASSYRDGGSEQYF. CDR3 DNA sequence: TGCGCCAGCAGCTACCGGGACGGAGGGTCCGAGCAGTACTTC.

The rearrangement links TRBV7-6 to TRBJ2-7; weak D call: TRBD1 (5 bases). There are 13 residues in the CDR3. The germline V gene has CDR1 SGHVS and CDR2 FNYEAQ. The V and J ends lost 5 bases and 2 bases respectively, with 10 bases between them. This CDR3 is CASSPQGTYEQYF. The CDR3 nucleotides are TGTGCCAGCAGCCCCCAGGGTACCTACGAGCAGTACTTC. The whole variable domain, filled in from reference TRBV7-6 and TRBJ2-7, reads GAGVSQSPRYKVTKRGQDVALRCDPISGHVSLYWYRQALGQGPEFLTYFNYEAQQDKSGLPNDRFSAERPEGSISTLTIQRTEQRDSAMYRCASSPQGTYEQYFGPGTRLTVT.